Presented here are 2 T cell receptor beta chains from one specimen sequenced in a study of control samples from healthy donors and cancer patients. This table comes from immunoSEQ multiplex PCR, and its TCRdb copy is limited to in-frame clones, with some not included. The repertoire holds some 150,000 clones, with about 91% as singletons. Sequenced: blood. Receptors were obtained from a man aged 25-40 years in good health.

V usage is TRBV5-4 and J usage is TRBJ2-3; D possibly matches TRBD1 or TRBD2 (6 bases each). This CDR3 has 14 amino acids. Trimming removed 3 bases from V and 2 bases from J, with 10 bases in between. From germline, CDR1 is SGHNT and CDR2 YYREEE (reference sequence). CDR3: CASSSGAYTDTQYF. Here the CDR3 DNA reads TGTGCCAGCAGCTCGGGGGCCTACACAGATACGCAGTATTTT.

V usage is TRBV19 and J usage is TRBJ1-2, with TRBD1 matching over 8 bases. This CDR3 is built from 18 residues. V was clipped by 4 bases and J by 0 bases; unmatched bases: 13. The germline gives CDR1 LNHDA, CDR2 SQIVND (reference sequence). The CDR3 region is CASSNPGTGGPPNYGYTF. CDR3 nucleotides: TGTGCCAGTAGTAACCCCGGGACAGGAGGCCCCCCTAACTATGGCTACACCTTC.